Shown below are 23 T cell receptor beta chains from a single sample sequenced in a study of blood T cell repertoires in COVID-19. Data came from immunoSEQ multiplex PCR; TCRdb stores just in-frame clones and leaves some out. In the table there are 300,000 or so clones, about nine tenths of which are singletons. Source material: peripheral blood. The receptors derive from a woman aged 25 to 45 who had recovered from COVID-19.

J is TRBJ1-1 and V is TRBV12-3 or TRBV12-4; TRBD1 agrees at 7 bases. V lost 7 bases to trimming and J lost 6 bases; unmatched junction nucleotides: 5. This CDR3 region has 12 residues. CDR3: CASTYRGAEAFF. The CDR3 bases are TGTGCCAGCACATACAGGGGTGCTGAAGCTTTCTTT.

In nucleotides, the CDR3 is TGCGCCAGCAGCTTAACCGGGACTAGCGGGGGGGCTAGCACAGATACGCAGTATTTT. Residues: CASSLTGTSGGASTDTQYF. The chain is built from TRBV5-1 and TRBJ2-3, with TRBD2 identical over 16 bases. CDR3 length: 19 amino acids. CDR1 and CDR2 from the germline V gene are SGHRS and YFSETQ. V lost 2 bases, J lost 0 bases, and 6 bases stayed unmatched.

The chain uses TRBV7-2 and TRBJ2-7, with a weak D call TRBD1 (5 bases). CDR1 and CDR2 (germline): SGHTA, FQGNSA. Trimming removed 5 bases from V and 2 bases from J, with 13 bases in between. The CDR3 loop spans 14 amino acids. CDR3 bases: TGTGCCAGCAGCCCATCGAGACAGACCTACGAGCAGTACTTC. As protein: CASSPSRQTYEQYF.

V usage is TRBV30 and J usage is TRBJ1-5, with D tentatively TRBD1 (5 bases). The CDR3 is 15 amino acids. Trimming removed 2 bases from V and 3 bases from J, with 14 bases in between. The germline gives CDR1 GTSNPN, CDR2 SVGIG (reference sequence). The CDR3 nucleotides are TGTGCCTGGAGTTACGGGCAGGGCAACAATCAGCCCCAGCATTTT. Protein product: CAWSYGQGNNQPQHF.

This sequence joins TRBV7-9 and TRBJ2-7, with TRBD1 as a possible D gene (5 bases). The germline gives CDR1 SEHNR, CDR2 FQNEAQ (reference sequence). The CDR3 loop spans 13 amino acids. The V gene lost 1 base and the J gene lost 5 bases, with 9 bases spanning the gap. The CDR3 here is CASSLGRVNEQYF. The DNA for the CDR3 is TGTGCCAGCAGCTTAGGCAGGGTCAACGAGCAGTACTTC.

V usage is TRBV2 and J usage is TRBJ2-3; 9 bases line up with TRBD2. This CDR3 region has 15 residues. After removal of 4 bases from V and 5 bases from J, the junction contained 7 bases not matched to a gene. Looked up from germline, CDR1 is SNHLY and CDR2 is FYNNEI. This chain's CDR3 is CASSGIAGARDTQYF. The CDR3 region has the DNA TGTGCCAGCAGTGGAATAGCGGGGGCCCGAGATACGCAGTATTTT.

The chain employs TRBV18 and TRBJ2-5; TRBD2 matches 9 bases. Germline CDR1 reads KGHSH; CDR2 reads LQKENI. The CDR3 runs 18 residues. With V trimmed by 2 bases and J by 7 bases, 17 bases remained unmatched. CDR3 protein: CASSPNSSGASLLVTQYF. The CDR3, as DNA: TGTGCCAGCTCACCAAACTCTAGCGGGGCGTCCCTGTTGGTGACCCAGTACTTC.

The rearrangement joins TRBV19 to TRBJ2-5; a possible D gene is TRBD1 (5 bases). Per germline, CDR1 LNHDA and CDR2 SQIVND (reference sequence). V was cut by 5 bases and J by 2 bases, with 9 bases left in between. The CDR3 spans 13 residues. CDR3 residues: CASSRDRQETQYF. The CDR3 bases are TGTGCCAGTAGTCGCGACAGACAAGAGACCCAGTACTTC.

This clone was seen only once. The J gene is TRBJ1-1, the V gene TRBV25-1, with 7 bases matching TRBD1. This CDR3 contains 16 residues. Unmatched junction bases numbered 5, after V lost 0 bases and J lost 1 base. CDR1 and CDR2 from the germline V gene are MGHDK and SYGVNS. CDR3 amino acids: CASSEYKGTENTEAFF. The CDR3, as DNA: TGTGCCAGCAGTGAATATAAAGGGACAGAGAACACTGAAGCTTTCTTT.

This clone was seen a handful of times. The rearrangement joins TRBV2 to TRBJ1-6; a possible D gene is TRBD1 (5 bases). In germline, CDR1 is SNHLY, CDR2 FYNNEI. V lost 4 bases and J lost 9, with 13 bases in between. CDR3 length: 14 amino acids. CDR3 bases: TGTGCCAGCAGTGTATGGGGCACTGGTTCACCCCTCCACTTT. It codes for CASSVWGTGSPLHF.

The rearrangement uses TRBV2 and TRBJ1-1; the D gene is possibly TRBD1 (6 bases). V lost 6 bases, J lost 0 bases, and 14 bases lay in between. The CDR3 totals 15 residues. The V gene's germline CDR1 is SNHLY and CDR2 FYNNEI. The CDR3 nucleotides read TGTGCCAGCAGAACAGGGTACGACATGAACACTGAAGCTTTCTTT. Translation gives CASRTGYDMNTEAFF.

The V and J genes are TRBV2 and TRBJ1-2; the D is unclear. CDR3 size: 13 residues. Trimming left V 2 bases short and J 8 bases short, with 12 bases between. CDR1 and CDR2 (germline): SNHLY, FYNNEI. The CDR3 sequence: CASSESGLDGYTF. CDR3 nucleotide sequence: TGTGCCAGCAGTGAATCCGGACTTGACGGCTACACCTTC.

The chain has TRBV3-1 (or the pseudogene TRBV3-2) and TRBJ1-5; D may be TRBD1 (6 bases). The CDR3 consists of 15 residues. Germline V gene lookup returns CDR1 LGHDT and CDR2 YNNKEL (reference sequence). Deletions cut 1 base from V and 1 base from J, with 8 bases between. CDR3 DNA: TGTGCCAGCAGCCAAGCAGGGACAAGCAATCAGCCCCAGCATTTT. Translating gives CASSQAGTSNQPQHF.

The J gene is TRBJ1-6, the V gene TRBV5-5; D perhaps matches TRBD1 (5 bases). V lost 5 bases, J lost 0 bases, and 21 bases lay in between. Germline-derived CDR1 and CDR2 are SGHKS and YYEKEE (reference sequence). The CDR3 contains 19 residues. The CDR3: CASSSTWAGLSSYNSPLHF. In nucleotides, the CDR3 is TGTGCCAGCAGTTCAACCTGGGCGGGACTGAGCTCCTATAATTCACCCCTCCACTTT. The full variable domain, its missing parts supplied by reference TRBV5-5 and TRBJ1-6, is DAGVTQSPTHLIKTRGQQVTLRCSPISGHKSVSWYQQVLGQGPQFIFQYYEKEERGRGNFPDRFSARQFPNYSSELNVNALLLGDSALYLCASSSTWAGLSSYNSPLHFGNGTRLTVT.

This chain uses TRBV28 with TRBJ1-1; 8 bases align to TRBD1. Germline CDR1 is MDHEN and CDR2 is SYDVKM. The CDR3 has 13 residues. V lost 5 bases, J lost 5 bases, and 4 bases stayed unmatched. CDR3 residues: CASSLNRGTEAFF. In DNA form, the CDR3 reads TGTGCCAGCAGTCTCAACAGGGGGACTGAAGCTTTCTTT.

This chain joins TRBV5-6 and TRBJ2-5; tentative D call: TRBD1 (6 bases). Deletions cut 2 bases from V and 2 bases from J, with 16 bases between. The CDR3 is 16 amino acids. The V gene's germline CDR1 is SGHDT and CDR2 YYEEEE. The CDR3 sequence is CASSFFWGRPQETQYF. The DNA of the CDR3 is TGTGCCAGCAGCTTTTTCTGGGGGCGCCCTCAAGAGACCCAGTACTTC.

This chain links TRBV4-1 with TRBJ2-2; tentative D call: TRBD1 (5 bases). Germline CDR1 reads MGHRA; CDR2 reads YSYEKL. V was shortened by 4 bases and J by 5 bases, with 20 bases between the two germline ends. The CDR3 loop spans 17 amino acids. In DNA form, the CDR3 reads TGCGCCAGCAGCCGCGCCAGTGCCACTCAGGGAACCGGGGAGCTGTTTTTT. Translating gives CASSRASATQGTGELFF.

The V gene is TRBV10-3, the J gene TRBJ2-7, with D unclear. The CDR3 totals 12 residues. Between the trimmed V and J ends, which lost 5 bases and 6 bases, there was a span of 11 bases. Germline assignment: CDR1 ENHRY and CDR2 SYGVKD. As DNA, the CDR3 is TGTGCCATCAGTTCTAGTAACATCGAGCAGTACTTC. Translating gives CAISSSNIEQYF.

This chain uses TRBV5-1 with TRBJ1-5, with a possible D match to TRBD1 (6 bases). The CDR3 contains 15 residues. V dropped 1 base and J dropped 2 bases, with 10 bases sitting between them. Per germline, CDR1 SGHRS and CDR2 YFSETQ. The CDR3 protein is CASSLTAGGNQPQHF. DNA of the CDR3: TGCGCCAGCAGCTTGACGGCAGGGGGCAATCAGCCCCAGCATTTT. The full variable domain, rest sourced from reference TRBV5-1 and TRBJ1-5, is KAGVTQTPRYLIKTRGQQVTLSCSPISGHRSVSWYQQTPGQGLQFLFEYFSETQRNKGNFPGRFSGRQFSNSRSEMNVSTLELGDSALYLCASSLTAGGNQPQHFGDGTRLSIL.

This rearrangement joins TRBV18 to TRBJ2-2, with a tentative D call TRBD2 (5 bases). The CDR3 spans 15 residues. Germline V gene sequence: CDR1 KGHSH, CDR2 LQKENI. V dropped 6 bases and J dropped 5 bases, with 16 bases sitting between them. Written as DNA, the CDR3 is TGTGCCAGCTCGTCGGACTGGACCACGACCGGGGAGCTGTTTTTT. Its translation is CASSSDWTTTGELFF.

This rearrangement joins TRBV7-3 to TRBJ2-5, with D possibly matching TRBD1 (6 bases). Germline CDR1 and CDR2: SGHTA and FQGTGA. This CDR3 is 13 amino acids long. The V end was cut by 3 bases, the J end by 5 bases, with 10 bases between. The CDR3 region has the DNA TGTGCCAGCAGCTTCAGGGGCGGGGAGACCCAGTACTTC. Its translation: CASSFRGGETQYF.

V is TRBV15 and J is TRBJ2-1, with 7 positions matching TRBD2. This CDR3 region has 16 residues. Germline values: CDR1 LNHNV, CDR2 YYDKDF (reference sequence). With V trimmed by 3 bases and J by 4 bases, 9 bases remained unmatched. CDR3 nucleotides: TGTGCCACCAGCAGGGATTTGGGGGGGTTATACAATGAGCAGTTCTTC. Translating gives CATSRDLGGLYNEQFF.

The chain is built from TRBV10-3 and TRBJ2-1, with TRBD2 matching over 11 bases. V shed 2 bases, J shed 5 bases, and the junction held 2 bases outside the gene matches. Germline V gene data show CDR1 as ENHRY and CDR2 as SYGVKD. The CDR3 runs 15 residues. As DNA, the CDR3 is TGTGCCATCAGTGAGATGACTAGCGGGAACAATGAGCAGTTCTTC. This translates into CAISEMTSGNNEQFF.